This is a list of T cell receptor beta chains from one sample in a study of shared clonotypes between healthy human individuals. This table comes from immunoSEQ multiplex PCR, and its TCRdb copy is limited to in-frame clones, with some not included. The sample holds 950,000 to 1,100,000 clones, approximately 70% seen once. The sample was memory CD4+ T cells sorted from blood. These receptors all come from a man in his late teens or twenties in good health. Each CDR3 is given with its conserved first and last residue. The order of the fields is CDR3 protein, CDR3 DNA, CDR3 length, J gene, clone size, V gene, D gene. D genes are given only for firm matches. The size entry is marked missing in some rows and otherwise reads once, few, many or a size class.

CDR3: CASQDGGHQPQHF
DNA: TGTGCCAGCCAGGACGGGGGCCATCAGCCCCAGCATTTT
length: 13
J: TRBJ1-5
size: .
V: TRBV19
D: .

CDR3: CASSLNLAGGTEQFF
DNA: TGCGCCAGCAGCTTGAACCTAGCGGGAGGAACGGAGCAGTTCTTC
length: 15
J: TRBJ2-1
size: .
V: TRBV5-1
D: TRBD2

CDR3: CASSTGRLVDHYHEQFF
DNA: TGTGCCAGCAGCACAGGGAGACTAGTGGACCACTACCATGAGCAGTTCTTC
length: 17
J: TRBJ2-1
size: .
V: TRBV21-1
D: .

CDR3: CASSKGQGDQPQHF
DNA: TGTGCCAGCAGCAAAGGACAGGGCGATCAGCCCCAGCATTTT
length: 14
J: TRBJ1-5
size: .
V: TRBV7-9
D: TRBD1

CDR3: CASSPTGTQETQYF
DNA: TGCGCCAGCAGCCCAACCGGGACACAAGAGACCCAGTACTTC
length: 14
J: TRBJ2-5
size: few
V: TRBV4-1
D: .

CDR3: CASSYGVMDEKLFF
DNA: TGTGCCAGCAGCTACGGTGTAATGGATGAAAAACTGTTTTTT
length: 14
J: TRBJ1-4
size: .
V: TRBV7-6
D: .

CDR3: CASRPEREGNEQFF
DNA: TGTGCCAGCAGACCCGAGCGGGAGGGAAATGAGCAGTTCTTC
length: 14
J: TRBJ2-1
size: once
V: TRBV7-2
D: TRBD2

CDR3: CASSPNADTQYF
DNA: TGTGCCAGCTCCCCCAACGCAGATACGCAGTATTTT
length: 12
J: TRBJ2-3
size: .
V: TRBV18
D: .

CDR3: CASSSGGGGYEQYF
DNA: TGTGCCAGCAGTTCAGGGGGAGGTGGGTACGAGCAGTACTTC
length: 14
J: TRBJ2-7
size: once
V: TRBV28
D: .

CDR3: CASSSQGAPYNEQFF
DNA: TGTGCCAGCAGCTCCCAGGGCGCTCCTTACAATGAGCAGTTCTTC
length: 15
J: TRBJ2-1
size: few
V: TRBV7-3
D: .

CDR3: CASRPGTERLQGYTF
DNA: TGTGCCAGCAGACCCGGGACAGAAAGGCTGCAGGGCTACACCTTC
length: 15
J: TRBJ1-2
size: .
V: TRBV6-1
D: TRBD1

CDR3: CASRVLGELFF
DNA: TGCGCCAGCAGGGTACTGGGGGAGCTGTTTTTT
length: 11
J: TRBJ2-2
size: .
V: TRBV5-1
D: .

CDR3: CASSEEGQGEAFF
DNA: TGTGCCAGCAGTGAAGAAGGGCAAGGTGAAGCTTTCTTT
length: 13
J: TRBJ1-1
size: .
V: TRBV6-1
D: .